This record concerns one T cell receptor (beta chain) sequence. The antigen is undetermined. The data belong to a study of cytomegalovirus exposure and HLA in healthy donors. Whole-study context: Of all 400 or so donors who were genotyped, 80% to 85% belonged to the Caucasian-associated ancestry cluster.

Primers for the PCR totalled 60 Vbeta and 13 Jbeta. TCRdb's table, derived via immunoSEQ multiplex PCR, lists solely in-frame clones and lacks some. The table has under 150,000 clones, around 79% seen once. Study-level points and caveats: TCR beta V segments were, for the most part, productive about 87% or about 30% of the time in an earlier analysis. The authors later found most CMV-associated TCR beta chains appeared HLA-restricted.

The donors (healthy individuals) were bone marrow donors. This CDR3 is 17 amino acids long. Germline CDR1 MNHNS, CDR2 SASEGT. V was pared by 4 bases and J by 0 bases, with 9 bases of the junction left unmatched. The sequence was collected from a female donor in good health and CMV-seronegative. The source material was PBMCs. V is TRBV6-1 and J is TRBJ1-5; TRBD1 matches 7 bases. CDR3 loop: CASSVDRVGDSNQPQHF. In DNA form, the CDR3 reads TGTGCCAGCAGTGTTGACAGGGTCGGAGATAGCAATCAGCCCCAGCATTTT.